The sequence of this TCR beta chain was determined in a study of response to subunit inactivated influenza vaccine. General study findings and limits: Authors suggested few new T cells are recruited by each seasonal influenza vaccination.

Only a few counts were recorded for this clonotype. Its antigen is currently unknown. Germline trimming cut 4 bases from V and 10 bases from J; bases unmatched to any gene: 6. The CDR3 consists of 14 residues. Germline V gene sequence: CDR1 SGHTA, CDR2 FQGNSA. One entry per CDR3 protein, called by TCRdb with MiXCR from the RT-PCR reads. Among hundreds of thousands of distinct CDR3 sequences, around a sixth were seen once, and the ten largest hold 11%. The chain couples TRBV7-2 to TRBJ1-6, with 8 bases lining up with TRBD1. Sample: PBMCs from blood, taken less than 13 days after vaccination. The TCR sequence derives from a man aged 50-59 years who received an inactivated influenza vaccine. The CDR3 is CASSWTGTASPLHF. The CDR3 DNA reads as TGTGCCAGCAGCTGGACAGGGACGGCCTCACCCCTCCACTTT.